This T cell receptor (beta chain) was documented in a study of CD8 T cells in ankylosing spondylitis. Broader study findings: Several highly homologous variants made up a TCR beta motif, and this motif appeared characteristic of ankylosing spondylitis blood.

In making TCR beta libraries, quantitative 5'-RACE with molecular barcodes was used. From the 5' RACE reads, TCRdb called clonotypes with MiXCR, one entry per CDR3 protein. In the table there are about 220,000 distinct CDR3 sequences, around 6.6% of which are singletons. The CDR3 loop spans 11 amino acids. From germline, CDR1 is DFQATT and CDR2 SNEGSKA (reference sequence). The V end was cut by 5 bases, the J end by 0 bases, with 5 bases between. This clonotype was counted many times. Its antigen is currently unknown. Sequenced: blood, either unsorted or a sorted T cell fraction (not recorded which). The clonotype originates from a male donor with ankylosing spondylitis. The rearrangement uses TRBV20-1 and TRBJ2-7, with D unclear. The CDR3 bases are TGCAGTGCTGCAGACTCCTACGAGCAGTACTTC. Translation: CSAADSYEQYF.